One TCR beta chain is described in this entry. A read error may account for a junction end that differs from germline. The data are from a study of blood T cell repertoires in COVID-19. Produced via immunoSEQ multiplex PCR; TCRdb's table is partial and in-frame only. The sample includes some 180,000 clones, more than 70% seen only once; the top ten take 5% to 8%. The CDR3 runs 15 residues. Germline CDR1 reads ENHRY; CDR2 reads SYGVKD. This TCR derives from a man aged 35-49 years who had recovered from COVID-19. The gene calls are TRBV10-3 and TRBJ1-3; 9 nucleotides match TRBD1. The sample was PBMCs or T cells enriched from blood (not recorded which). CDR3 sequence: CAISPTGGSGNTIYF. In DNA, the CDR3 is TGTGCCATTTCTCCGACAGGGGGTTCTGGGAACACCATATATTTT.